This T cell receptor (beta chain) was captured by sequencing in a study of control samples from healthy donors and cancer patients. Germline V lookup: CDR1 SGHNT, CDR2 YENEEA. This CDR3 is 16 amino acids long. V lost 5 bases, J lost 3 bases, and 8 bases stayed unmatched. Data came from immunoSEQ multiplex PCR; TCRdb stores just in-frame clones and leaves some out. The sample has 150,000 to 200,000 clones, around 92% seen once. The TCR originated in a woman in her 30s in good health. The J gene is TRBJ2-2, the V gene TRBV11-3; 8 nucleotides agree with TRBD1. The sequencing sample was made of blood. This CDR3 reads CASSRLDRGYTGELFF. In nucleotides, the CDR3 is TGTGCCAGCAGCCGACTTGACAGGGGATACACCGGGGAGCTGTTTTTT. Filled out from reference TRBV11-3 and TRBJ2-2, the complete variable domain reads EAGVVQSPRYKIIEKKQPVAFWCNPISGHNTLYWYLQNLGQGPELLIRYENEEAVDDSQLPKDRFSAERLKGVDSTLKIQPAELGDSAVYLCASSRLDRGYTGELFFGEGSRLTVL.